This TCR beta chain was recorded in a study of T cells in tuberculosis. Study summary: IGRA-negative adolescents, IGRA-positive adolescents with latent tuberculosis and adults with active tuberculosis formed this South African cohort. PBMC were archived before or within 7 days of starting treatment. Study conclusions and caveats: A GMM-specific repertoire classifier reached about 90% accuracy, AUROC about 0.9.

Germline V CDR1 and CDR2: ENHRY, SYGVKD. This CDR3 is 13 amino acids long. The V and J ends lost 11 bases and 1 base respectively, with 14 bases between them. Data came from immunoSEQ multiplex PCR; TCRdb stores just in-frame clones and leaves some out. The sample contains 40,000 or so clones, approximately 94% of which appear only once. Time point denoted: new active TB diagnosis, blood taken before or within 7 days of starting treatment. Concerning this clone itself: The antigen is unknown.

Specimen: PBMCs, collected at tuberculosis diagnosis. This sequence joins TRBV10-3 and TRBJ1-1, with D possibly being TRBD1 (5 bases). The origin of this receptor is an adult with tuberculosis. DNA of the CDR3: TGTGCCCATTCTCGGGGGGGGAACACTGAAGCTTTCTTT. This sequence encodes CAHSRGGNTEAFF.